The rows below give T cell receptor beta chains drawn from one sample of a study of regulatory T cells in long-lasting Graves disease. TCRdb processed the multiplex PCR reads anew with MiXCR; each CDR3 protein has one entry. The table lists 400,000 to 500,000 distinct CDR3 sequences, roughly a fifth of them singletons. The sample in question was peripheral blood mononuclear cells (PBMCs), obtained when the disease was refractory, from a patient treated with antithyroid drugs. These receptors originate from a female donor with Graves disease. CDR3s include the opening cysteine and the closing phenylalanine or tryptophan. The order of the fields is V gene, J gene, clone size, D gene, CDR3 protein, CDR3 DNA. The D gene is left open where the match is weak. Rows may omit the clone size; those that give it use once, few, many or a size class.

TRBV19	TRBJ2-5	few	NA	CASSNGPVQETQYF	TGTGCCAGTAGTAACGGGCCGGTCCAAGAGACCCAGTACTTC
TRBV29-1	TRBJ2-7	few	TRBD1	CSVRGQGITYEQYF	TGCAGCGTTAGGGGACAGGGGATTACCTACGAGCAGTACTTC
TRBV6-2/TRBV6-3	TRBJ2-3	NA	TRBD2	CASSYRGRDYSTDTQYF	TGTGCCAGCAGTTACAGGGGCCGGGACTACAGCACAGATACGCAGTATTTT
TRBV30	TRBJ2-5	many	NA	CAWSVGTQETQYF	TGTGCCTGGAGTGTTGGCACGCAAGAGACCCAGTACTTC
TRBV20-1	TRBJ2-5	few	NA	CSARDLISGFGQETQYF	TGCAGTGCTAGAGATTTAATCTCGGGTTTTGGGCAAGAGACCCAGTACTTC
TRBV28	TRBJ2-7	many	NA	CASSRAFSYEQYF	TGTGCCAGCAGTCGGGCGTTCTCCTACGAGCAGTACTTC
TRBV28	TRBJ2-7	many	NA	CASRSPAGSNEQYF	TGTGCCAGCAGATCCCCTGCTGGGTCCAACGAGCAGTACTTC
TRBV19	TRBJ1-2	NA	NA	CASRDGVDYGYTF	TGTGCCAGCCGGGACGGTGTGGACTATGGCTACACCTTC
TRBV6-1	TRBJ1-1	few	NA	CASSGPRDPRFEAFF	TGTGCCAGCAGCGGTCCTAGGGACCCGAGGTTTGAAGCTTTCTTT
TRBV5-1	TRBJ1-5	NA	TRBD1	CASSPGQGALYQPQHF	TGCGCCAGCAGCCCGGGACAGGGGGCTCTGTATCAGCCCCAGCATTTT
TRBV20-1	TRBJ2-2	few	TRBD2	CSASSRGTNTGELFF	TGCAGTGCATCCTCGCGGGGGACGAACACCGGGGAGCTGTTTTTT
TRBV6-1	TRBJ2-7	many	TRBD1	CASSDPGQAYEQYF	TGTGCCAGCAGCGACCCGGGACAGGCGTACGAGCAGTACTTC
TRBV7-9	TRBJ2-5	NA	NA	CAGSPPGGETQYF	TGTGCCGGCAGCCCGCCGGGGGGCGAGACCCAGTACTTC
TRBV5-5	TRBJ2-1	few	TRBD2	CASSLGLAGGLNEQFF	TGTGCCAGCAGCTTGGGACTAGCGGGAGGTTTGAATGAGCAGTTCTTC
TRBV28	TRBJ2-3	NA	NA	CASSLVQGTTDTQYF	TGTGCCAGCAGTTTAGTTCAGGGTACCACAGATACGCAGTATTTT
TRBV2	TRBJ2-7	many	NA	CASGRVSYEQYF	TGTGCCAGCGGCAGGGTGAGCTACGAGCAGTACTTC
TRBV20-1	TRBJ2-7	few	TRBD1	CSARVGQGESYEQYF	TGCAGTGCTAGAGTCGGACAGGGGGAGTCCTACGAGCAGTACTTC